This T cell receptor beta chain stems from a study of T cells in localized non-small cell lung cancer. There are a few counts of this clone. The CDR3 sequence is 15 residues long. With V trimmed by 5 bases and J by 0 bases, 4 bases remained unmatched. Germline lookup yields CDR1 SGHNT and CDR2 YENEEA. Libraries were prepared by immunoSEQ multiplex PCR; TCRdb keeps only in-frame clonotypes and omits some of them. The table includes about 2,100 clones, 25% to 30% detected once. The sample in question was lung tumor tissue, obtained before any cancer treatment. The receptor was isolated from a male donor aged 60 or older with stage III lung adenocarcinoma. The chain is built from TRBV11-3 and TRBJ2-1, with TRBD2 matching 7 bases. In nucleotides, the CDR3 is TGTGCCAGCAGCCGGGGCGGGAGCTCCTACAATGAGCAGTTCTTC. This encodes CASSRGGSSYNEQFF.